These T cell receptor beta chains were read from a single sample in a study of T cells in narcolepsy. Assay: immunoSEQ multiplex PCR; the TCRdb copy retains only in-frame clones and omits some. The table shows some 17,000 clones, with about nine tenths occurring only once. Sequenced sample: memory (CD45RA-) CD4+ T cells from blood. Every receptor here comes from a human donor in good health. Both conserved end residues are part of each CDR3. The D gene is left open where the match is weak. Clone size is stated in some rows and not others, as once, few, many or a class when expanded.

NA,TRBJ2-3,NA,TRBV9,TGTGCCAGCAGCGTTTGGCAGTCGAGCACAGATACGCAGTATTTT,CASSVWQSSTDTQYF
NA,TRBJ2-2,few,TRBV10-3,TGTGCCATCAATATCGACAGGTCCGGCACCGGGGAGCTGTTTTTT,CAINIDRSGTGELFF
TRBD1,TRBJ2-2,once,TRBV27,TGTGCCAGCAGTTCCCGGGACAGGAAGAACACCGGGGAGCTGTTTTTT,CASSSRDRKNTGELFF
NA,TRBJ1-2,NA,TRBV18,TGTGCCAGCTCACCAGACACGCAGGGTACCCATGGCTACACCTTC,CASSPDTQGTHGYTF
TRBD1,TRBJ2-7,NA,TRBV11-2,TGTGCCAGCAGCTTGACTGATGACAGGGGCGCCCAGACCTACGAGCAGTACTTC,CASSLTDDRGAQTYEQYF
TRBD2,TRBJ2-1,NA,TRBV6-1,TGTGCCAGCAGTGGCTACCAACTAGCGGGAGGCCGGCGGTTCTTC,CASSGYQLAGGRRFF
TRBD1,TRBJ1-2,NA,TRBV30,TGTGCCTGGAGCCCAGGGGGCGTCGGTAACTATGGCTACACCTTC,CAWSPGGVGNYGYTF
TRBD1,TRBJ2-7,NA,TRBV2,TGTGCCAGCAGCCCCGGGACAGCAAGTCTCTACGAGCAGTACTTC,CASSPGTASLYEQYF
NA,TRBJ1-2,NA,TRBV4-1,TGCGCCAGCAGGAAACTTGCCTTCTCTTCTAACTATGGCTACACCTTC,CASRKLAFSSNYGYTF
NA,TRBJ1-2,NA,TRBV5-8,TGTGCCAGCAGCTTGGATCCGAGACAGAGAAATAACTATGGCTACACCTTC,CASSLDPRQRNNYGYTF
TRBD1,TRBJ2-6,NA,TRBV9,TGTGCCAGCAGCACTCAGGGGGCGTGGGGGGCCAACGTCCTGACTTTC,CASSTQGAWGANVLTF
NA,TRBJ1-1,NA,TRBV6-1,TGTGCCAGCACTCGACGCAGGCGCACTGAAGCTTTCTTT,CASTRRRRTEAFF
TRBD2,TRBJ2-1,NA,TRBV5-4,TGTGCCGGGCGGACTAGCGTCGGAAATGAGCAGTTCTTC,CAGRTSVGNEQFF
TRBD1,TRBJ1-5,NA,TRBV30,TGTGCCTGGAGTGTAGGGACAGGGGCTCAGCCCCAGCATTTT,CAWSVGTGAQPQHF
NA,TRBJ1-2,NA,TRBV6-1,TGTGCCAGCAGTGAACTGAGAGGGGGCTATGGCTACACCTTC,CASSELRGGYGYTF
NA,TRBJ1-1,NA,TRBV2,TGTGCCAGCAGACAGGGCCTGAACACTGAAGCTTTCTTT,CASRQGLNTEAFF
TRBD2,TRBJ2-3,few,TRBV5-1,TGCGCCAGCAGCTTGGAGGCGGGGGGAGACCTGGGAGGCACAGATACGCAGTATTTT,CASSLEAGGDLGGTDTQYF
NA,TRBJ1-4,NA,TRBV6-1,TGTGCCAGCGAGAACAGGTTCGGCGAAAAACTGTTTTTT,CASENRFGEKLFF
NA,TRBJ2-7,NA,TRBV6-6,TGTGCCAGCAGTTATACCAACTCCTACGAGCAGTACTTC,CASSYTNSYEQYF
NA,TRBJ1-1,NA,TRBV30,TGTGCCTGGAGACCCAGGGGTGAAACTGAAGCTTTCTTT,CAWRPRGETEAFF
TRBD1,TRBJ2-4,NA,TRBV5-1,TGCGCCAGCAGCGATGACAGGGGGAGAAACATTCAGTACTTC,CASSDDRGRNIQYF
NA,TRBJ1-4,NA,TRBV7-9,TGTGCCAGCAGCTTAGCTGCCCTAAGGGGTAATGAAAAACTGTTTTTT,CASSLAALRGNEKLFF
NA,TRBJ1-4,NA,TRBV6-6,TGTGCCAGCTCAACATGGGGCGGGATTAAGATCGAACTGTTTTTT,CASSTWGGIKIELFF
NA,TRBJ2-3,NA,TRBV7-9,TGTGCCAGCCTTAATATAGCGGCTGGAGATACGCAGTATTTT,CASLNIAAGDTQYF
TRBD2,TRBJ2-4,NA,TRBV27,TGTGCCAGCAGTCCAAGCCCCCGGGCTAGCGGGGACATTCAGTACTTC,CASSPSPRASGDIQYF
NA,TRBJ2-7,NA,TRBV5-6,TGTGCCAGCAGCCCCGGGACAATCCACGAGCAGTACTTC,CASSPGTIHEQYF
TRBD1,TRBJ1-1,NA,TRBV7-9,TGTGCCAGCAGCTTAGCGGCAGGGGGAGAGGCTTTCTTT,CASSLAAGGEAFF